The present TCR beta chain was sequenced within a study of T cells after yellow fever vaccination. This clonotype was observed a few times. 5'RACE template switching added a universal primer site and UMIs to TCR cDNA. TCRdb reprocessed the 5' RACE reads via MiXCR and lists one record per CDR3 protein. The sample consists of 300,000 to 350,000 distinct CDR3 sequences, roughly 4.3% of them appearing once. CDR1 and CDR2 (germline): DFQATT, SNEGSKA (reference sequence). Losses at the gene ends were 6 bases for V and 3 bases for J; bases not matched to a gene: 4. The CDR3 has 12 amino acids. Sequencing was performed on PBMCs, taken 15 days after the yellow fever booster vaccination. This TCR came from a man between 18 and 35 years old who received the YFV17D yellow fever vaccine. The chain has TRBV20-1 and TRBJ2-7; 8 nucleotides line up with TRBD1. For the CDR3, the DNA is TGCAGTGCCAGCGACAGGGGCTACGAGCAGTACTTC. Translated: CSASDRGYEQYF.